The clone carrying this T cell receptor (beta chain) was detected ten times or more. The target antigen is unknown. Samples came from axillary lymph nodes draining the breast cancer. These data come from a study of breast tumors, draining lymph nodes, adjacent tissues. Study results and limitations: Data only fit, rather than demonstrated, lymph node origin of most tumor T cells. Most tumor T cells seemingly derive from lymph node, then expand in tumor. Tumor TCR diversity was below lymph nodes but above nontumor tissue. Luminal-like breast cancer showed significantly higher tumor–nontumor repertoire similarity than basal-like.

TCRdb re-called the multiplex PCR reads through MiXCR, storing one row per CDR3 protein. The data hold some 170,000 distinct CDR3 sequences, with 33% observed a single time. Sequenced sample: axillary lymph node tissue. This receptor was taken from a female donor with breast cancer. Some clones in this sample may be carry-over from other donors' samples.

The CDR3 region has the DNA TGTGCCAGCAGCTTGGTAACAGGGGGGGGTGATGAGCAGTTCTTC. Residues: CASSLVTGGGDEQFF. The chain is built from TRBV5-4 and TRBJ2-1; weak D call: TRBD1 (8 bases). V gave up 0 bases and J gave up 8 bases, with 15 bases separating them. This CDR3 has 15 amino acids. Per the germline V gene, CDR1 is SGHNT and CDR2 is YYREEE (reference sequence).